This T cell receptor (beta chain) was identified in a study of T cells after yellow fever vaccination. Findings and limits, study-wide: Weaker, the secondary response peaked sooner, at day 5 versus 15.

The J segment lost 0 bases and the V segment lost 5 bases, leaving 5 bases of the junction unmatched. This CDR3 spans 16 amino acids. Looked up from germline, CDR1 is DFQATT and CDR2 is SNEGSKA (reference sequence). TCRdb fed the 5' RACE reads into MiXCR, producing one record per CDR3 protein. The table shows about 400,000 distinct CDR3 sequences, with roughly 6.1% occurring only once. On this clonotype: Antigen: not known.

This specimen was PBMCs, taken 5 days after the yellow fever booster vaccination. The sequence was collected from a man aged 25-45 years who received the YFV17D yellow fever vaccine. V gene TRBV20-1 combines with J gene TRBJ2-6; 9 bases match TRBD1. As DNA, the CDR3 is TGCAGTGCTGTGCGGACAGGGGTCTCTGGGGCCAACGTCCTGACTTTC. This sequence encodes CSAVRTGVSGANVLTF.